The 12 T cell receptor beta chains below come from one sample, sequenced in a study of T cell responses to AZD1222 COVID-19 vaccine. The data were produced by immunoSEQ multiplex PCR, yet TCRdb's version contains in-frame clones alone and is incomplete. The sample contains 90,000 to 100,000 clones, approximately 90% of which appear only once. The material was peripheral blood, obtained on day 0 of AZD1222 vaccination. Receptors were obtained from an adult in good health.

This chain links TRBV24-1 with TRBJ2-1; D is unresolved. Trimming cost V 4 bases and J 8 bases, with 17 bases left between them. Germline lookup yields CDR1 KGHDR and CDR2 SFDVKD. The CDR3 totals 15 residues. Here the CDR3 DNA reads TGTGCCACCAGTGAAGACTTCGCGGTCATCCATGAGCAGTTCTTC. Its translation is CATSEDFAVIHEQFF.

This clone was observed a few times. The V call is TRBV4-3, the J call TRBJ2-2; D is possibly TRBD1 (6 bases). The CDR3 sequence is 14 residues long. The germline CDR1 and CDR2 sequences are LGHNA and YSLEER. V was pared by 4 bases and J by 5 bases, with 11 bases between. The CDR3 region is CASSPGTFTGELFF. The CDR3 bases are TGCGCCAGCAGCCCAGGGACATTTACCGGGGAGCTGTTTTTT.

In nucleotides, the CDR3 is TGTGCCAGCAGCATGGGCCGACCGTTGTATAGCAATCAGCCCCAGCATTTT. Protein sequence: CASSMGRPLYSNQPQHF. The rearrangement uses TRBV3-1 (or the pseudogene TRBV3-2) and TRBJ1-5; D not resolved. CDR1 and CDR2 from the germline V gene are LGHDT and YNNKEL (reference sequence). The CDR3 is made up of 17 amino acids. Trimming took off 5 bases at V and 0 bases at J, with 17 bases between the two ends.

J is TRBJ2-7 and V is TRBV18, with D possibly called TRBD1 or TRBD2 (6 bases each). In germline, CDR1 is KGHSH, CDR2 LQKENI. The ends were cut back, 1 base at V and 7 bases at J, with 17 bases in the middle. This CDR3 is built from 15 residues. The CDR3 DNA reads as TGTGCCAGCTCACCACGAAGGGGGGTTGTGGGGGAGCAGTACTTC. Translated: CASSPRRGVVGEQYF.

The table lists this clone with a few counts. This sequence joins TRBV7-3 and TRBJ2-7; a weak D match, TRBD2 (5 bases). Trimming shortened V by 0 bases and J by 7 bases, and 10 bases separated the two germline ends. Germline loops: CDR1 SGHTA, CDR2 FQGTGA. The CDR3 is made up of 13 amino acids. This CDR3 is CASSLTLGGEQYF. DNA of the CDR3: TGTGCCAGCAGCTTAACACTAGGCGGGGAGCAGTACTTC.

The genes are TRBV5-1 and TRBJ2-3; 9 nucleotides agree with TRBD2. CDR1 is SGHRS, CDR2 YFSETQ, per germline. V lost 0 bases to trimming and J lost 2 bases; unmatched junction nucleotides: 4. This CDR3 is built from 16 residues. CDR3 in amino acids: CASSLGSGGNTDTQYF. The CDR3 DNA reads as TGCGCCAGCAGCTTGGGGAGCGGGGGGAACACAGATACGCAGTATTTT.

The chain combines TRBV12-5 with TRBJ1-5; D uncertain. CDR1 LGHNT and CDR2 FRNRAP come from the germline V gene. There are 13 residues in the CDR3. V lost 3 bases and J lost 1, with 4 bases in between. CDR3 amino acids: CASGFDSNQPQHF. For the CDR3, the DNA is TGTGCTAGTGGTTTTGACAGCAATCAGCCCCAGCATTTT.

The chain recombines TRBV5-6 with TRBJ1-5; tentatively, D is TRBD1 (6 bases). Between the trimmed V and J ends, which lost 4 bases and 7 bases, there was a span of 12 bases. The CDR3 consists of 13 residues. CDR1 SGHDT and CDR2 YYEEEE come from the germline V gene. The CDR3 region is CASSTSGEQPQHF. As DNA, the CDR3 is TGTGCCAGCAGCACATCAGGGGAGCAGCCCCAGCATTTT.

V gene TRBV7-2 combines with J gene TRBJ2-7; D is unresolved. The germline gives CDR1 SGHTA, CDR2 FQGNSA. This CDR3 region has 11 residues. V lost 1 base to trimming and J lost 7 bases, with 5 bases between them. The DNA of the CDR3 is TGTGCCAGCAGCTTAGTTGGAGAGCAGTACTTC. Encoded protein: CASSLVGEQYF.

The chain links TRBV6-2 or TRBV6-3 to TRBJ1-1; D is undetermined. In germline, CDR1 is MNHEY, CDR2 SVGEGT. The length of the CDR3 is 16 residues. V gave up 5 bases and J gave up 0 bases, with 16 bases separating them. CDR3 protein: CASSLGTNRLNTEAFF. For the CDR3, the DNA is TGTGCCAGCAGTCTAGGAACAAACCGGTTGAACACTGAAGCTTTCTTT.

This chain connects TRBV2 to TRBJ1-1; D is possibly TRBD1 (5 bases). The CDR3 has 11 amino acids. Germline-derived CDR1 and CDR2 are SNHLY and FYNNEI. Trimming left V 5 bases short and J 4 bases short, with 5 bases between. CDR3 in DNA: TGTGCCAGCAGTCAGGGCACTGAAGCTTTCTTT. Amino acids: CASSQGTEAFF.

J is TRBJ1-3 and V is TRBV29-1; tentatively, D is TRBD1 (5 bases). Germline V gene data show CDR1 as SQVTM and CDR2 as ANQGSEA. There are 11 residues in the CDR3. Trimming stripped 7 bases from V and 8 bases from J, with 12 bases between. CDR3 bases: TGCAGCGGGGGGGGTGCGGACACCATATATTTT. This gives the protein CSGGGADTIYF.